The rows below give T cell receptor beta chains drawn from one sample of a study of shared clonotypes between healthy human individuals. The assay was immunoSEQ multiplex PCR, and TCRdb's table has in-frame clones only and misses some. The top ten clones hold 1.1% of a sample with millions of clones, just under 95% of them seen once. Sequencing input: naive CD8+ T cells sorted from blood. These TCRs come from a man aged 18 to 29 in good health. Each CDR3 is given with its conserved first and last residue. Fields, in order: V gene, clone size, J gene, D gene, CDR3 protein, CDR3 DNA. The D gene is left open where the match is weak. Only some rows state a clone size, as once, few, many or a class for expanded clones.

TRBV19	NA	TRBJ2-7	TRBD2	CASSSSGGSYEQYF	TGTGCCAGTAGTAGCAGCGGGGGCTCCTACGAGCAGTACTTC
TRBV11-3	NA	TRBJ2-7	TRBD2	CASSLGGGNYEQYF	TGTGCCAGCAGCTTAGGGGGAGGGAACTACGAGCAGTACTTC
TRBV19	once	TRBJ2-7	NA	CASSIDAEHYEQYF	TGTGCCAGTAGTATAGATGCTGAACACTACGAGCAGTACTTC
TRBV21-1	NA	TRBJ2-7	NA	CASSKAGQGTPHEQYF	TGTGCCAGCAGCAAAGCAGGACAGGGGACGCCCCACGAGCAGTACTTC
TRBV15	NA	TRBJ2-1	NA	CATSRGWGQRYNEQFF	TGTGCCACCAGCAGAGGTTGGGGCCAGAGATACAATGAGCAGTTCTTC
TRBV5-8	NA	TRBJ2-3	NA	CASSLAENTQYF	TGTGCCAGCAGCTTGGCCGAGAATACGCAGTATTTT
TRBV2	NA	TRBJ2-6	NA	CASSGLRVSGANVLTF	TGTGCCAGCAGTGGTTTGCGGGTCTCCGGGGCCAACGTCCTGACTTTC
TRBV28	NA	TRBJ1-2	NA	CASSSHLTDNYGYTF	TGTGCCAGCAGTTCCCATCTGACAGATAACTATGGCTACACCTTC
TRBV11-2	NA	TRBJ2-1	NA	CASSLQGSSYNEQFF	TGTGCCAGCAGCTTACAGGGCAGCTCCTACAATGAGCAGTTCTTC
TRBV6-1	NA	TRBJ2-7	NA	CASSEGLDTSYEQYF	TGTGCCAGCAGCGAGGGCCTTGACACCTCCTACGAGCAGTACTTC
TRBV10-3	NA	TRBJ2-1	NA	CAISESIYNEQFF	TGTGCCATCAGTGAGTCAATTTACAATGAGCAGTTCTTC
TRBV7-2	NA	TRBJ2-2	NA	CASSLIPGTGELFF	TGTGCCAGCAGCTTAATTCCAGGGACCGGGGAGCTGTTTTTT
TRBV18	NA	TRBJ1-2	NA	CASSPAEDYGYTF	TGTGCCAGCTCACCGGCGGAGGACTATGGCTACACCTTC
TRBV19	NA	TRBJ2-7	NA	CASSSGGATYEQYF	TGTGCCAGTAGTAGTGGGGGCGCAACCTACGAGCAGTACTTC
TRBV7-9	NA	TRBJ2-4	TRBD1	CASSLDQGEAKNIQYF	TGTGCCAGCAGCTTAGACCAGGGGGAAGCCAAAAACATTCAGTACTTC
TRBV11-2	NA	TRBJ2-3	NA	CASSDEGGTDTQYF	TGTGCCAGCAGCGACGAGGGGGGGACAGATACGCAGTATTTT
TRBV18	NA	TRBJ2-2	NA	CASSPTGPGELFF	TGTGCCAGCTCACCGACGGGGCCCGGGGAGCTGTTTTTT
TRBV4-3	NA	TRBJ1-1	NA	CASSQEPDMNTEAFF	TGCGCCAGCAGCCAAGAACCAGACATGAACACTGAAGCTTTCTTT
TRBV27	NA	TRBJ1-5	TRBD1	CASSSGQGDQPQHF	TGTGCCAGCAGTTCGGGACAGGGAGATCAGCCCCAGCATTTT
TRBV10-1	NA	TRBJ2-7	NA	CASSESILGGFYEQYF	TGCGCCAGCAGTGAGTCTATATTGGGGGGATTCTACGAGCAGTACTTC
TRBV4-2	NA	TRBJ2-1	TRBD2	CASSQDSGDYNEQFF	TGTGCCAGCAGCCAAGATAGCGGGGACTACAATGAGCAGTTCTTC
TRBV27	NA	TRBJ2-7	TRBD1	CASSTPMPGQGIYEQYF	TGTGCCAGCAGTACACCCATGCCGGGACAGGGAATCTACGAGCAGTACTTC
TRBV27	NA	TRBJ2-7	NA	CASSLTTVVGSYEQYF	TGTGCCAGCAGTTTAACTACAGTCGTAGGATCCTACGAGCAGTACTTC
TRBV5-6	NA	TRBJ1-4	NA	CASSLLVGATNEKLFF	TGTGCCAGCAGTTTATTGGTGGGTGCAACTAATGAAAAACTGTTTTTT
TRBV4-3	NA	TRBJ2-1	TRBD2	CASSQSLAASYNEQFF	TGCGCCAGCAGCCAATCACTAGCGGCCTCCTACAATGAGCAGTTCTTC
TRBV11-2	NA	TRBJ2-1	TRBD2	CASSLVVLAGGYNEQFF	TGTGCCAGCAGCTTAGTCGTACTAGCGGGGGGGTACAATGAGCAGTTCTTC
TRBV19	NA	TRBJ2-7	NA	CASSIGYIYEQYF	TGTGCCAGTAGCATTGGATATATCTACGAGCAGTACTTC
TRBV7-6	NA	TRBJ2-7	NA	CASSLGVSSYEQYF	TGTGCCAGCAGCTTAGGGGTAAGCTCCTACGAGCAGTACTTC
TRBV14	NA	TRBJ2-7	TRBD2	CASSQDSGTSDYEQYF	TGTGCCAGCAGCCAAGACTCCGGGACTAGCGACTACGAGCAGTACTTC
TRBV4-1	NA	TRBJ2-5	NA	CASSRKDKTQETQYF	TGCGCCAGCAGCCGGAAGGACAAAACCCAAGAGACCCAGTACTTC
TRBV5-6	NA	TRBJ1-1	NA	CASSLEGTEAFF	TGTGCCAGCAGCTTGGAGGGCACTGAAGCTTTCTTT
TRBV4-2	NA	TRBJ2-5	NA	CASSQDYQETQYF	TGTGCCAGCAGCCAAGACTACCAAGAGACCCAGTACTTC
TRBV5-4	NA	TRBJ2-2	TRBD2	CASSFSGGAPGELFF	TGTGCCAGCAGCTTTAGCGGGGGGGCCCCCGGGGAGCTGTTTTTT
TRBV27	NA	TRBJ2-1	NA	CASSLYAENEQFF	TGTGCCAGCAGTTTATATGCTGAGAATGAGCAGTTCTTC
TRBV7-7	NA	TRBJ2-6	NA	CASSSGFGANVLTF	TGTGCTAGCAGCTCAGGGTTCGGGGCCAACGTCCTGACTTTC
TRBV2	NA	TRBJ2-1	NA	CASSENNEQFF	TGTGCCAGCAGTGAAAACAATGAGCAGTTCTTC
TRBV29-1	NA	TRBJ1-1	NA	CSVEVGVQLNTEAFF	TGCAGCGTTGAAGTAGGGGTACAGCTGAACACTGAAGCTTTCTTT
TRBV18	NA	TRBJ2-1	NA	CASSRTLANEQFF	TGTGCCAGCTCACGCACCCTTGCAAACGAGCAGTTCTTC
TRBV7-9	NA	TRBJ2-7	TRBD1	CASSSPGTGNEQYF	TGTGCCAGCAGTTCCCCCGGGACAGGAAACGAGCAGTACTTC
TRBV21-1	NA	TRBJ2-7	NA	CASSTGVDSYEQYF	TGTGCCAGCAGCACGGGGGTAGATTCCTACGAGCAGTACTTC
TRBV11-2	NA	TRBJ2-2	NA	CASIGGGLANTGELFF	TGTGCCAGCATAGGAGGGGGGCTAGCGAACACCGGGGAGCTGTTTTTT
TRBV6-5	NA	TRBJ2-7	NA	CASSYDTGLGEQYF	TGTGCCAGCAGTTACGATACGGGTCTGGGCGAGCAGTACTTC
TRBV25-1	NA	TRBJ1-5	NA	CASGDDRGTWPQHF	TGTGCCAGCGGGGATGACCGGGGGACATGGCCCCAGCATTTT
TRBV29-1	NA	TRBJ2-1	NA	CSVVSATYNEQFF	TGCAGCGTTGTCTCCGCCACCTACAATGAGCAGTTCTTC
TRBV6-6	NA	TRBJ2-7	NA	CASSYSEGRFEQYF	TGTGCCAGCAGTTACTCTGAGGGGCGGTTTGAGCAGTACTTC
TRBV7-9	NA	TRBJ2-1	NA	CASSLAGGPSYNEQFF	TGTGCCAGCAGCTTAGCGGGGGGGCCCTCCTACAATGAGCAGTTCTTC
TRBV11-2	NA	TRBJ2-7	TRBD2	CASRPSGGLTYEQYF	TGTGCCAGCAGACCAAGCGGGGGGCTAACCTACGAGCAGTACTTC
TRBV7-2	NA	TRBJ1-5	NA	CASSLDPPGRGQPQHF	TGTGCCAGCAGCTTAGACCCCCCGGGCCGCGGGCAGCCCCAGCATTTT
TRBV7-9	NA	TRBJ2-2	NA	CASSPNTGELFF	TGTGCCAGCAGCCCTAACACCGGGGAGCTGTTTTTT
TRBV29-1	NA	TRBJ2-3	NA	CSVERGPYTDTQYF	TGCAGCGTTGAAAGGGGCCCTTACACAGATACGCAGTATTTT
TRBV9	once	TRBJ2-3	NA	CASSAAVSGGASTDTQYF	TGTGCCAGCAGCGCTGCAGTGTCTGGGGGGGCCAGCACAGATACGCAGTATTTT
TRBV27	NA	TRBJ1-5	NA	CASRETGTAFDQPQHF	TGTGCCAGCAGGGAAACCGGGACGGCCTTCGATCAGCCCCAGCATTTT
TRBV7-9	NA	TRBJ2-1	NA	CASSDTHNEQFF	TGTGCCAGCAGCGATACCCACAATGAGCAGTTCTTC
TRBV7-2	NA	TRBJ2-1	NA	CASSFFEWTEFF	TGTGCCAGCAGCTTTTTTGAATGGACAGAGTTCTTC
TRBV7-9	NA	TRBJ2-1	TRBD2	CASSLGLAGIYNEQFF	TGTGCCAGCAGCTTAGGACTAGCGGGGATATACAATGAGCAGTTCTTC
TRBV14	NA	TRBJ1-1	NA	CASSQGLEAFF	TGTGCCAGCAGCCAAGGCCTCGAAGCTTTCTTT
TRBV27	NA	TRBJ2-3	NA	CASSSFSDTQYF	TGTGCCAGCAGTTCTTTTTCAGATACGCAGTATTTT
TRBV2	NA	TRBJ1-3	NA	CATFETDDSGNTIYF	TGTGCCACCTTTGAGACAGATGACTCTGGAAACACCATATATTTT
TRBV4-1	NA	TRBJ1-5	NA	CASSQEGLDQPQHF	TGCGCCAGCAGCCAAGAGGGGCTTGATCAGCCCCAGCATTTT
TRBV6-1	once	TRBJ1-6	NA	CASRQDRDYNSPLHF	TGTGCCAGCAGGCAAGACAGAGACTATAATTCACCCCTCCACTTT